A selection of T cell receptor beta chains follows, all from one sample in a study of CD8 T cells in Susac syndrome. TCRdb analysed the immunoSEQ multiplex PCR reads with MiXCR anew, one entry per CDR3 protein. Seen here are some 70,000 distinct CDR3 sequences, about 94% observed once, and the top ten hold less than 0.65%. The sample was CD8+ T cells from PBMCs. The source is a human donor with multiple sclerosis. Both conserved end residues are part of each CDR3. D genes are given only for firm matches. Clone size, where shown, is once, few, many, or a class for clones that have expanded.

>TRBV5-1|TRBJ2-1|-|-
TGCGCCAGCAGCTCCTCGGGGGCGTACAATGAGCAGTTCTTC
CASSSSGAYNEQFF
>TRBV4-2|TRBJ1-1|-|TRBD1
TGTGCCAGCAGCCTCATGCGGCAGGGGGACACTGAAGCTTTCTTT
CASSLMRQGDTEAFF
>TRBV20-1|TRBJ2-7|-|TRBD1
TGCAGTGCTAGAGAGTTTATGAGGGACAGGGGCCACGAGCAGTACTTC
CSAREFMRDRGHEQYF
>TRBV12-3/TRBV12-4|TRBJ2-1|-|-
TGTGCCAGCAGTTTCATGGTAAGGGATGAGCAGTTCTTC
CASSFMVRDEQFF
>TRBV6-5|TRBJ2-6|-|-
TGTGCCAGCAGTTATGAATCGATCTCTGGGGCCAACGTCCTGACTTTC
CASSYESISGANVLTF
>TRBV7-9|TRBJ1-1|-|-
TGTGCCAGCAGCTTATCCCTTGCTGCTATGGGGGGAAACACTGAAGCTTTCTTT
CASSLSLAAMGGNTEAFF
>TRBV3-1|TRBJ2-7|-|TRBD1
TGTGCCAGCAGCGCCGGACAGGGCTACGAGCAGTACTTC
CASSAGQGYEQYF
>TRBV30|TRBJ2-5|-|TRBD1
TGTGCCTGGGGACAGGTGACGGAGACCCAGTACTTC
CAWGQVTETQYF
>TRBV29-1|TRBJ2-7|-|TRBD1
TGCAGCGTCCGGACAGGGAGCCACGAGCAGTACTTC
CSVRTGSHEQYF
>TRBV5-6|TRBJ2-7|-|-
TGTGCCAGCAGCTTCCAGAACCCCTACGAGCAGTACTTC
CASSFQNPYEQYF
>TRBV11-2|TRBJ2-5|-|TRBD2
TGTGCCAGCAGCTTTATGACTAGCGGGCCTCAAGAGACCCAGTACTTC
CASSFMTSGPQETQYF
>TRBV5-4|TRBJ2-1|-|-
TGTGCCAGCAGCTCTGGCCGCCCAGATGAGCAGTTCTTC
CASSSGRPDEQFF
>TRBV24-1|TRBJ2-1|-|TRBD2
TGTGCCACCAGTGACCCGCCGATGGCTAGCGGGAGCGATGAGCAGTTCTTC
CATSDPPMASGSDEQFF
>TRBV29-1|TRBJ2-7|-|TRBD2
TGCAGCGTTAAAGCGGGAACCTCCTACGAGCAGTACTTC
CSVKAGTSYEQYF
>TRBV20-1|TRBJ2-7|-|TRBD2
TGCAGTGCTAGTCCGGGGGGCTCCTACGAGCAGTACTTC
CSASPGGSYEQYF
>TRBV7-8|TRBJ1-5|-|-
TGTGCCAGCAGCAAAGAACGGCAAATCAATCAGCCCCAGCATTTT
CASSKERQINQPQHF
>TRBV15|TRBJ1-1|-|TRBD1
TGTGCCACCAGCAGAGGTAGGGGGCGGTTAATGAACACTGAAGCTTTCTTT
CATSRGRGRLMNTEAFF
>TRBV11-2|TRBJ1-4|-|-
TGTGCCAGCAGCCCCTTGGGGACATTTAATGAAAAACTGTTTTTT
CASSPLGTFNEKLFF
>TRBV14|TRBJ1-2|-|-
TGTGCCAGCAGCCAAGAGGTAGTCTATGGCTACACCTTC
CASSQEVVYGYTF
>TRBV20-1|TRBJ2-1|once|-
TGCAGTGCTAGAGGACGGGGAAACAATGAGCAGTTCTTC
CSARGRGNNEQFF
>TRBV4-3|TRBJ1-5|-|-
TGCGCCAGCAGCCAAGGAAGGGCGATGTTAACAGACCATCAGCCCCAGCATTTT
CASSQGRAMLTDHQPQHF
>TRBV20-1|TRBJ2-3|-|-
TGCAGTGCTAGACATGGGGCCGCCTTCACAGATACGCAGTATTTT
CSARHGAAFTDTQYF
>TRBV9|TRBJ1-1|-|-
TGTGCCAGCAGCGCTCAGGAGACTGAAGCTTTCTTT
CASSAQETEAFF
>TRBV30|TRBJ2-1|-|-
TGTGCCTGGAGTGTAAAGGTTGATGAGCAGTTCTTC
CAWSVKVDEQFF
>TRBV5-4|TRBJ2-7|-|TRBD1
TGTGCCAGCAGCCCCGGACAGGGGGCAATTTACGAGCAGTACTTC
CASSPGQGAIYEQYF
>TRBV6-5|TRBJ2-1|-|-
TGTGCCAGCAGTTGGCACTCGGGTCACAATGAGCAGTTCTTC
CASSWHSGHNEQFF
>TRBV27|TRBJ2-5|-|-
TGTGCCAGCAGTTCTGGGGCGTTGGAGACCCAGTACTTC
CASSSGALETQYF
>TRBV11-2|TRBJ1-5|few|-
TGTGCCAGCAGCTTATATCCCCCCCAGCATTTT
CASSLYPPQHF
>TRBV9|TRBJ1-2|-|TRBD1
TGTGCCAGCAGCACCGGACAGGATGATCGCTACACCTTC
CASSTGQDDRYTF
>TRBV7-2|TRBJ2-3|-|TRBD2
TGTGCCAGCAGCCCGGGCGGGGGGAATACAGATACGCAGTATTTT
CASSPGGGNTDTQYF
>TRBV7-7|TRBJ2-1|-|TRBD2
TGTGCCAGCACCCGACTAGCGGGAGAAATCAATGAGCAGTTCTTC
CASTRLAGEINEQFF
>TRBV15|TRBJ2-5|few|-
TGTGCCACCAGCAGAGGGGGGGAGACCCAGTACTTC
CATSRGGETQYF
>TRBV5-1|TRBJ2-3|-|TRBD2
TGCGCCAGCAGCTTGACTAGCGGGGGGGCAGATACGCAGTATTTT
CASSLTSGGADTQYF
>TRBV13|TRBJ2-1|-|-
TGTGCCAGCGGACCTAGGAGTATGGGCTACAATGAGCAGTTCTTC
CASGPRSMGYNEQFF
>TRBV9|TRBJ2-1|-|-
TGTGCCAGCAGCCTCCGGGACACATACAATGAGCAGTTCTTC
CASSLRDTYNEQFF
>TRBV28|TRBJ2-7|-|TRBD1
TGTGCCAGCAGTTTTCTCATCCGGGACAGACCCTACGAGCAGTACTTC
CASSFLIRDRPYEQYF
>TRBV29-1|TRBJ2-5|-|-
TGCAGCGTTCAAGCAGAGACCCAGTACTTC
CSVQAETQYF
>TRBV12-3/TRBV12-4|TRBJ2-1|-|-
TGTGCCAGCAGTTTACGCCTAAATTGGGAGCAGTTCTTC
CASSLRLNWEQFF
>TRBV5-4|TRBJ2-7|-|-
TGTGCCAGCAGCCTCCGGACTACCACCTACGAGCAGTACTTC
CASSLRTTTYEQYF
>TRBV6-1|TRBJ1-5|-|-
TGTGCCAGCAGTCCCGGGACACCTTATAGCAATCAGCCCCAGCATTTT
CASSPGTPYSNQPQHF
>TRBV29-1|TRBJ2-1|once|-
TGCAGCGTTGAAGGCCTGAGGCACAATGAGCAGTTCTTC
CSVEGLRHNEQFF
>TRBV27|TRBJ2-7|-|TRBD2
TGTGCCAGCAGCCAAACCCAGAGACTAGCTGCCTACTACGAGCAGTACTTC
CASSQTQRLAAYYEQYF
>TRBV18|TRBJ2-7|-|-
TGTGCCAGCTCACCGGAGGATTCCTACGAGCAGTACTTC
CASSPEDSYEQYF
>TRBV5-6|TRBJ1-2|-|-
TGTGCCAGCAGCTTGGCCATCGGAACGGCCGCTAACTATGGCTACACCTTC
CASSLAIGTAANYGYTF
>TRBV5-1|TRBJ2-7|-|-
TGCGCCAGCAGCCCACCTAGGGGCGAGCAGTACTTC
CASSPPRGEQYF
>TRBV4-3|TRBJ1-1|once|TRBD1
TGCGCCAGCAGCCCCCGGACAGGGGTGAACACTGAAGCTTTCTTT
CASSPRTGVNTEAFF
>TRBV20-1|TRBJ2-7|-|TRBD1
TGCAGTGCTAGACCAGACAGGGCGCCTTCCCTCTACGAGCAGTACTTC
CSARPDRAPSLYEQYF
>TRBV6-2/TRBV6-3|TRBJ2-7|-|-
TGTGCCAGCAGTCCCCTGACAGATAACTACGAGCAGTACTTC
CASSPLTDNYEQYF
>TRBV11-2|TRBJ2-7|-|TRBD1
TGTGCCAGCAGCAACGACAGGGGGATCTACGAGCAGTACTTC
CASSNDRGIYEQYF
>TRBV3-1|TRBJ2-5|-|-
TGTGCCAGCAGCCAAGGAACAGGCTCTTCGGAGACCCAGTACTTC
CASSQGTGSSETQYF